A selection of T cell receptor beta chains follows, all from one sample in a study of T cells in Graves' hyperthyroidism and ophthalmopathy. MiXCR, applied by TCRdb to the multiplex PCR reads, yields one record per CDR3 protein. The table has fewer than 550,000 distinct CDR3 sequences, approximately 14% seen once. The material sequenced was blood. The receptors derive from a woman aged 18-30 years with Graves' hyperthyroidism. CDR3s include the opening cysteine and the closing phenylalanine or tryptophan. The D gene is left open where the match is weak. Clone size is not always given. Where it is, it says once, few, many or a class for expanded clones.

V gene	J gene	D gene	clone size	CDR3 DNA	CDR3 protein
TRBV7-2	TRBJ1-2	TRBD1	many	TGTGCCAGCAGCTTAGAGGACAGGCCGAACTATGGCTACACCTTC	CASSLEDRPNYGYTF
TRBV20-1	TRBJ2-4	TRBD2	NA	TGCAGTGCTGCCTCGTCTAGCGGGAGTACGAACATTCAGTACTTC	CSAASSSGSTNIQYF
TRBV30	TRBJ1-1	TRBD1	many	TGTGCCTGGAGTGTCCGGGACAGAAACACTGAAGCTTTCTTT	CAWSVRDRNTEAFF
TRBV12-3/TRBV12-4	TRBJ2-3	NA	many	TGTGCCAGCAGTTCAAAGACAGGGAGGGAGTATTTT	CASSSKTGREYF
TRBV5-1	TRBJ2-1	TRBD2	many	TGCGCCAGCAGCTTGGACTTAGCGGGAGTTGGCGATGAGCAGTTCTTC	CASSLDLAGVGDEQFF
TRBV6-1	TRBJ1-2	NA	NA	TGTGCCAGCAGGTCAAAACAGAGCTTCTATGGCTACACCTTC	CASRSKQSFYGYTF
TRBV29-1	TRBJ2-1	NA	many	TGCAGCGTTGAAACATTAGCGGACCTCTACGAGCAGTTCTTC	CSVETLADLYEQFF
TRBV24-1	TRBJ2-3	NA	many	TGTGCCACCGCTACTGAAACCGCTAGCACAGATACGCAGTATTTT	CATATETASTDTQYF
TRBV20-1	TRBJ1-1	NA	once	TGCAGTGCTAGAGAGGGGGCCAGTGAAGCTTTCTTT	CSAREGASEAFF
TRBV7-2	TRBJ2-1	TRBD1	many	TGTGCCAGCAGCTTAGACAGGGGTAGATATGAGCAGTTCTTC	CASSLDRGRYEQFF
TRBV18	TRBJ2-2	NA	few	TGTGCCAGCTCACAGGGGCCCGGGGAGCTGTTTTTT	CASSQGPGELFF
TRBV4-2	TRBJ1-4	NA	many	TGTGCCAGCAGCCAAGGCCATAAAGATGAAAAACTGTTTTTT	CASSQGHKDEKLFF
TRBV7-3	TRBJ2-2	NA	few	TGTGCCAGCAGCTTAAGCCCAGCGACAAACACCGGGGAGCTGTTTTTT	CASSLSPATNTGELFF
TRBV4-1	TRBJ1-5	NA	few	TGCGCCAGCAGCCAAGAAAGGGGAGGGCAGCCCCAGCATTTT	CASSQERGGQPQHF
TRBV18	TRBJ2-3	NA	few	TGTGCCAGCTCACCACCCTGGAACCTTGGGGCAGATACGCAGTATTTT	CASSPPWNLGADTQYF
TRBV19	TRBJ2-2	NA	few	TGTGCCAGTAGTACGACGGGACACCCGAACACCGGGGAGCTGTTTTTT	CASSTTGHPNTGELFF
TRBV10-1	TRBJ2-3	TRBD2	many	TGCGCCAGCAGTGCGAGGGGGACTAGCGGTGCAGATACGCAGTATTTT	CASSARGTSGADTQYF
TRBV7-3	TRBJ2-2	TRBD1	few	TGTGCCAGCAGCCGGACAGGGGGATACACCGGGGAGCTGTTTTTT	CASSRTGGYTGELFF
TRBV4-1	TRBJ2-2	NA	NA	TGCGCCAGCAGCCGGACGGGGCAGGGGAACACCGGGGAGCTGTTTTTT	CASSRTGQGNTGELFF
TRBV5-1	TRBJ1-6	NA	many	TGCGCCAGCAGCTTGGCTTCCCCTCCAGGGATGGGATCTTCACCCCTCCACTTT	CASSLASPPGMGSSPLHF
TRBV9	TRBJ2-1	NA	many	TGTGCCAGCAGCCCGAGGACTCGCACCAAGGGCAATGAGCAGTTCTTC	CASSPRTRTKGNEQFF
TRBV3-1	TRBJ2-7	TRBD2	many	TGTGCCAGCAGCCCCTCCCTTAGCGGGGTCTACGAGCAGTACTTC	CASSPSLSGVYEQYF
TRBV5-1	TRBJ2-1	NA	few	TGCGCCAGCAGCTTGAAAGGGGGGAGTTACTACAATGAGCAGTTCTTC	CASSLKGGSYYNEQFF
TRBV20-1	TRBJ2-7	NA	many	TGCAGTGCTAGAGTCGCAGGTTATGACCAGCAGTACTTC	CSARVAGYDQQYF
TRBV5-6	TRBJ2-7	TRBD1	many	TGTGCCAGCAGCTTACCGGGACAGGGTCCCTACGAGCAGTACTTC	CASSLPGQGPYEQYF
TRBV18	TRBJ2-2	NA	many	TGTGCCAGCTCACCAGATTGGGGCACCGGGGAGCTGTTTTTT	CASSPDWGTGELFF
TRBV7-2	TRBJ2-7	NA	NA	TGTGCCAGCAGCTCTCACGGGGGCTACGAGCAGTACTTC	CASSSHGGYEQYF
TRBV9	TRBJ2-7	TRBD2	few	TGTGCCAGCAGCGCCACTAGCGGGAGGGAAAACGAGCAGTACTTC	CASSATSGRENEQYF
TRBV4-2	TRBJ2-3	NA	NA	TGTGCCAGCAGCCAAGAAGGAAGGCCCTCCGATACGCAGTATTTT	CASSQEGRPSDTQYF
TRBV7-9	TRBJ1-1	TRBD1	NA	TGTGCCAGCAGCTCCACAGGGGCCGCTGAAGCTTTCTTT	CASSSTGAAEAFF
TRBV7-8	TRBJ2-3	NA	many	TGTGCCAGCAGCTGGACAGTGAGCACAGATACGCAGTATTTT	CASSWTVSTDTQYF
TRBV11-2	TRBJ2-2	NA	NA	TGTGCCAGCAGCCAAGTGCGCACCGGGGAGCTGTTTTTT	CASSQVRTGELFF
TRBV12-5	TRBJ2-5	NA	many	TGTGCTAGTGGTGGGCCGGAGGAGACCCAGTACTTC	CASGGPEETQYF
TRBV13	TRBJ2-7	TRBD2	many	TGTGCCAGCAGCGTGGGACTAGCGGGGGGCTTCTTCTACGAGCAGTACTTC	CASSVGLAGGFFYEQYF
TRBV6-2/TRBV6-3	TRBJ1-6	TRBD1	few	TGTGCCAGCAGTTCCACAGGGGGCAGATCACCCCTCCACTTT	CASSSTGGRSPLHF
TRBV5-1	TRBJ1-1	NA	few	TGCGCCAGCAGCTTGGAGGGGGGGGGCACTGAAGCTTTCTTT	CASSLEGGGTEAFF
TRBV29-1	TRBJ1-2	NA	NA	TGCAGCGTTGTCGACCGACAGAGCCCTAACTATGGCTACACCTTC	CSVVDRQSPNYGYTF
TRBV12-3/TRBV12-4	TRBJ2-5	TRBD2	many	TGTATGACTAGCCCGCCGGGGGGAGAGACCCAGTACTTC	CMTSPPGGETQYF
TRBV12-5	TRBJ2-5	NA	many	TGTGCTAGTGGTGACAGGTCGGAGACCCAGTACTTC	CASGDRSETQYF
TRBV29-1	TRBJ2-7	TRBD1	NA	TGCAGCGTTCTCGACAGGGACGACTACGAGCAGTACTTC	CSVLDRDDYEQYF
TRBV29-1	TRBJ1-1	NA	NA	TGCAGCCACCGAGGGGTGGGCACTGAAGCTTTCTTT	CSHRGVGTEAFF
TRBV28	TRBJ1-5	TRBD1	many	TGTGCCAGCAGTTTAGGGGGACAGGTGGAACAGCCCCAGCATTTT	CASSLGGQVEQPQHF
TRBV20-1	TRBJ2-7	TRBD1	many	TGCAGTGCTAGCCACCCTCGGACAGGTTACGAGCAGTACTTC	CSASHPRTGYEQYF
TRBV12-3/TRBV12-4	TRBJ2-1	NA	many	TGTGCCAGCAGTAATAGGAGGCTGAGAAATGAGCAGTTCTTC	CASSNRRLRNEQFF
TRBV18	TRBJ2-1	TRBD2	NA	TGTGCCAGCTCACCTCGGACTAGCGGGGCCAATGAGCAGTTCTTC	CASSPRTSGANEQFF
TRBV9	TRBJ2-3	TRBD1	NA	TGTGCCAGCAGCGTGGCCCAGACAGGGGGCGGCACAGATACGCAGTATTTT	CASSVAQTGGGTDTQYF